The 27 T cell receptor beta chains below were found in one sample sequenced in a study of T cell responses to AZD1222 COVID-19 vaccine. Assay used: immunoSEQ multiplex PCR; TCRdb lists only in-frame clones, some missing. The top ten clones hold approximately 8% of a sample with fewer than 120,000 clones, around 92% of them seen once. Sample: peripheral blood, taken on day 0 of AZD1222 vaccination. These receptors all stem from an adult in good health.

V is TRBV4-1 and J is TRBJ2-3, with D unclear. Trimming removed 0 bases at V and 2 bases at J, with 9 bases between. The CDR3 runs 15 residues. Per the germline V gene, CDR1 is MGHRA and CDR2 is YSYEKL. For the CDR3, the DNA is TGCGCCAGCAGCCAAGAAGAGCTTTCCACAGATACGCAGTATTTT. Protein: CASSQEELSTDTQYF.

The chain is built from TRBV11-3 and TRBJ1-6, with D perhaps matching TRBD1 (6 bases). The CDR3 is 15 residues long. V was clipped by 5 bases and J by 6 bases, with 14 bases between them. CDR1 and CDR2 from the germline V gene are SGHNT and YENEEA. CDR3 in DNA: TGTGCCAGCAGCCCGCGGACAGAAGGTAATTCACCCCTCCACTTT. It specifies CASSPRTEGNSPLHF.

V gene TRBV2 combines with J gene TRBJ2-7; TRBD1 aligns across 7 bases. The CDR3 loop spans 14 amino acids. In germline, CDR1 is SNHLY, CDR2 FYNNEI. V trimming: 7 bases; J trimming: 2 bases; junction bases outside the gene matches: 8. CDR3 in DNA: TGTGCCAGCAAAACCACAGGGGCCCCCTACGAGCAGTACTTC. Protein: CASKTTGAPYEQYF.

V and J are TRBV19 and TRBJ2-1; D is possibly TRBD1 (5 bases). The CDR3 contains 13 residues. V gave up 1 base and J gave up 6 bases, with 7 bases separating them. Germline CDR1 LNHDA, CDR2 SQIVND (reference sequence). The CDR3 coding sequence is TGTGCCAGTAGTATAGGGCAGGGCAATGAGCAGTTCTTC. It translates to CASSIGQGNEQFF.

In its sample, this clone was seen a few times. The chain uses TRBV19 and TRBJ2-7, with D perhaps TRBD1 (5 bases). The CDR3 consists of 15 residues. Looked up from germline, CDR1 is LNHDA and CDR2 is SQIVND (reference sequence). Trimming cost V 4 bases and J 4 bases, with 17 bases left between them. CDR3 protein: CASSNQGGPLYEQYF. The CDR3 coding sequence is TGTGCCAGTAGTAACCAGGGTGGCCCCTTGTACGAGCAGTACTTC.

This clone was picked up a small number of times. V usage is TRBV18 and J usage is TRBJ1-1; 11 bases are a match to TRBD1. V dropped 2 bases and J dropped 10; count of bases not matched to a gene: 9. The CDR3 runs to 15 residues. CDR1 KGHSH and CDR2 LQKENI come from the germline V gene. The CDR3 coding sequence is TGTGCCAGCTCACCAGATTGGACAGGGGGCAGGGGAGCTTTCTTT. Encoded protein: CASSPDWTGGRGAFF.

This clone was picked up one time. The chain joins TRBV5-5 to TRBJ1-5; maybe TRBD1 (5 bases). The germline V and J ends were trimmed by 3 bases and 3 bases, with 10 bases remaining between them. CDR3 length: 14 amino acids. The germline V gene encodes CDR1 SGHKS and CDR2 YYEKEE (reference sequence). CDR3 protein: CASSSDSNNQPQHF. CDR3 DNA sequence: TGTGCCAGCAGCTCAGACAGTAACAATCAGCCCCAGCATTTT.

This sequence joins TRBV5-1 and TRBJ2-1, with 10 nucleotides matching TRBD2. CDR3 length: 18 residues. Germline V gene data show CDR1 as SGHRS and CDR2 as YFSETQ. The V gene end was trimmed by 4 bases and the J gene end by 5 bases; junction bases not matched to a gene: 15. CDR3 in DNA: TGCGCCAGCAGCCCCAGACCTAGCGGGGGCTCCTTGAACAATGAGCAGTTCTTC. Its translation: CASSPRPSGGSLNNEQFF. The full variable domain, in which reference TRBV5-1 and TRBJ2-1 provide the parts outside the CDR3, is KAGVTQTPRYLIKTRGQQVTLSCSPISGHRSVSWYQQTPGQGLQFLFEYFSETQRNKGNFPGRFSGRQFSNSRSEMNVSTLELGDSALYLCASSPRPSGGSLNNEQFFGPGTRLTVL.

The J gene is TRBJ1-1, the V gene TRBV30, with D maybe TRBD1 (5 bases). The V gene's germline CDR1 is GTSNPN and CDR2 SVGIG (reference sequence). V lost 0 bases, J lost 8 bases, and 13 bases lay in between. The CDR3 loop spans 13 amino acids. The CDR3 bases are TGTGCCTGGAGTGTACGTGGGGGGAAGGAAGCTTTCTTT. Protein product: CAWSVRGGKEAFF. The full variable domain, its missing parts supplied by reference TRBV30 and TRBJ1-1, is SQTIHQWPATLVQPVGSPLSLECTVEGTSNPNLYWYRQAAGRGLQLLFYSVGIGQISSEVPQNLSASRPQDRQFILSSKKLLLSDSGFYLCAWSVRGGKEAFFGQGTRLTVV.

V and J are TRBV27 and TRBJ2-7, with a weak D call TRBD2 (6 bases). CDR1 is MNHEY and CDR2 is SMNVEV in the germline V gene (reference sequence). Trimming shortened V by 5 bases and J by 4 bases, and 18 bases separated the two germline ends. The CDR3 extends over 15 amino acids. CDR3 bases: TGTGCCAGCAGTCCCCGGGACTTAGGAAGATACGAGCAGTACTTC. It codes for CASSPRDLGRYEQYF.

As regards this clone: The same CDR3 arises from other DNA sequences in this sample as well. This chain links TRBV29-1 with TRBJ1-6, with a weak D call TRBD1 (5 bases). The CDR3 loop spans 13 amino acids. Germline CDR1 SQVTM, CDR2 ANQGSEA. Trimming left V 6 bases short and J 9 bases short, with 15 bases between. For the CDR3, the DNA is TGCAGCGTGGCCCCCGGGACCGGTTCACCCCTCCACTTT. Protein product: CSVAPGTGSPLHF.

This chain links TRBV5-4 with TRBJ1-1, with no clear D. The CDR3 covers 14 residues. Trimming left V 3 bases short and J 1 base short, with 10 bases between. Germline V CDR1 and CDR2: SGHNT, YYREEE (reference sequence). The CDR3 nucleotides read TGTGCCAGCAGCTATCTACAGTCGAACACTGAAGCTTTCTTT. It encodes CASSYLQSNTEAFF.

V and J are TRBV5-1 and TRBJ1-4; a possible D gene is TRBD1 (5 bases). The CDR3 covers 13 residues. Germline V gene data show CDR1 as SGHRS and CDR2 as YFSETQ. V lost 6 bases and J 6 bases, leaving 12 bases between the germline ends. The CDR3 DNA reads TGCGCCAGCACCCGGCAGGGCGATGAAAAACTGTTTTTT. Encoded protein: CASTRQGDEKLFF.

The chain uses TRBV3-1 (or the pseudogene TRBV3-2) and TRBJ2-5, with 11 nucleotides matching TRBD2. This CDR3 spans 14 amino acids. The V segment lost 4 bases and the J segment 6 bases; nucleotides outside the gene matches: 4. Germline V gene sequence: CDR1 LGHDT, CDR2 YNNKEL (reference sequence). CDR3 bases: TGTGCCAGCAGCCTTAGCGGGGGGGGTAAGACCCAGTACTTC. Translation gives CASSLSGGGKTQYF.

The rearrangement links TRBV5-1 to TRBJ1-1, with D hard to call. The CDR3 consists of 14 residues. V was pared by 1 base and J by 0 bases, with 7 bases between. The germline V gene has CDR1 SGHRS and CDR2 YFSETQ. CDR3 coding DNA: TGCGCCAGCAGCTTGATGCTCCTGAACACTGAAGCTTTCTTT. Amino acids: CASSLMLLNTEAFF.

This clone was seen once. The chain recombines TRBV7-6 with TRBJ1-2; 7 bases fit TRBD1. Germline lookup yields CDR1 SGHVS and CDR2 FNYEAQ. J was trimmed by 2 bases and V by 5 bases; bases with no gene match: 20. The CDR3 consists of 19 residues. The CDR3 DNA reads TGTGCCAGCAGCCATCCCCGGGACAGCGAGCCTCTTCGGAACTATGGCTACACCTTC. Protein product: CASSHPRDSEPLRNYGYTF.

The chain uses TRBV7-2 and TRBJ1-1; D may be TRBD1 (5 bases). V was pared by 2 bases and J by 1 base, with 8 bases between. There are 14 residues in the CDR3. Germline CDR1 and CDR2: SGHTA and FQGNSA. The chain's CDR3 is CASSLLGQNTEAFF. CDR3 in DNA: TGTGCCAGCAGCTTATTAGGACAGAACACTGAAGCTTTCTTT.

CDR3 nucleotides: TGTGCCAGCAGTTTTCAGGGGGGCAGCAATTCACCCCTCCACTTT. Amino acids: CASSFQGGSNSPLHF. This chain connects TRBV27 to TRBJ1-6; the match to TRBD1 covers 7 bases. Per the germline V gene, CDR1 is MNHEY and CDR2 is SMNVEV (reference sequence). CDR3 size: 15 residues. V lost 3 bases and J lost 7; bases outside the gene matches: 6.

This clone turned up a few times. This chain uses TRBV7-9 with TRBJ1-1; D unresolved. V was pared by 5 bases and J by 4 bases, with 8 bases between. Germline lookup yields CDR1 SEHNR and CDR2 FQNEAQ (reference sequence). This CDR3 is built from 12 residues. CDR3 coding DNA: TGTGCCAGCAGCCGCTCAACCACTGAAGCTTTCTTT. Translation gives CASSRSTTEAFF.

The genes are TRBV6-5 and TRBJ1-2; a weak D match, TRBD1 (6 bases). Deletions cut 7 bases from V and 3 bases from J, with 9 bases between. Germline loops: CDR1 MNHEY, CDR2 SVGAGI. The CDR3 covers 12 residues. CDR3 residues: CASKQGYYGYTF. CDR3 sequence (DNA): TGTGCCAGCAAACAGGGTTACTATGGCTACACCTTC.

This clone appeared once. J is TRBJ2-7 and V is TRBV3-1 (or the pseudogene TRBV3-2); D not resolved. The germline CDR1 and CDR2 sequences are LGHDT and YNNKEL (reference sequence). The CDR3 runs 12 residues. Trimming cost V 2 bases and J 6 bases, with 8 bases left between them. Here the CDR3 DNA reads TGTGCCAGCAGCCAACTAGGTACCGAGCAGTACTTC. Translating gives CASSQLGTEQYF.

The chain has TRBV6-5 and TRBJ1-1, with unresolved D. The CDR3 covers 13 residues. Trimming pared 6 bases from V and 2 bases from J, leaving 10 bases between. Germline lookup yields CDR1 MNHEY and CDR2 SVGAGI. CDR3 nucleotides: TGTGCCAGCAGCGCGGCCAGTAACACTGAAGCTTTCTTT. Protein: CASSAASNTEAFF.

The V gene is TRBV11-3, the J gene TRBJ2-1; TRBD1 aligns across 10 bases. Trimming removed 3 bases from V and 7 bases from J; junction bases left unmatched: 6. The germline CDR1 and CDR2 sequences are SGHNT and YENEEA. The CDR3 length is 15 residues. For the CDR3, the DNA is TGTGCCAGCAGCTTGATGGGACAGGGGCGTAATGAGCAGTTCTTC. Translating it yields CASSLMGQGRNEQFF.

The chain links TRBV7-9 to TRBJ1-6, with 8 bases lining up with TRBD1. CDR3 length: 14 amino acids. The V gene end was trimmed by 5 bases and the J gene end by 10 bases; junction bases not matched to a gene: 7. Germline CDR1 is SEHNR and CDR2 is FQNEAQ (reference sequence). CDR3 nucleotides: TGTGCCAGCAGCCAGACAGGGGCAGGATCACCCCTCCACTTT. This codes for CASSQTGAGSPLHF.

The rearrangement joins TRBV10-3 to TRBJ2-3; TRBD2 agrees at 14 bases. V lost 2 bases to trimming and J lost 1 base; unmatched junction nucleotides: 2. Looked up from germline, CDR1 is ENHRY and CDR2 is SYGVKD. The CDR3 sequence is 17 residues long. In DNA, the CDR3 is TGTGCCATCAGTGAGCCGGGACTAGCGGGGGGCACAGATACGCAGTATTTT. This translates into CAISEPGLAGGTDTQYF.

The chain is built from TRBV4-1 and TRBJ2-7; TRBD2 might be the D (6 bases). Germline lookup yields CDR1 MGHRA and CDR2 YSYEKL. V lost 4 bases to trimming and J lost 2 bases, with 15 bases between them. This CDR3 spans 15 amino acids. Here the CDR3 reads CASSPTGGTPYEQYF. CDR3 DNA sequence: TGCGCCAGCAGCCCCACTGGGGGGACCCCCTACGAGCAGTACTTC.

The chain is built from TRBV4-2 and TRBJ2-1; TRBD2 might be the D (7 bases). There are 17 residues in the CDR3. Germline V gives CDR1 LGHNA, CDR2 YNFKEQ. The V gene lost 1 base and the J gene lost 7 bases, with 20 bases spanning the gap. The CDR3 loop reads CASSQVGRGASGNEQFF. As DNA, the CDR3 is TGTGCCAGCAGCCAAGTCGGACGGGGGGCGAGTGGGAATGAGCAGTTCTTC.